The TCR beta chain under discussion was sequenced for a study of shared clonotypes between healthy human individuals (dated by TCRdb to the early 2020s). About the full investigation: Two women and a few men aged 18 to 49 years were included in the cohort. To increase sequencing depth and limit assay-specific biases, different laboratories used diverse techniques to prepare libraries and sequence TCR repertoires. For each donor, three plates each were used for CD4 naive and CD4 memory, two plates were used for CD8 naive, and one plate was used for CD8 memory. To estimate repertoire size and how much clonotype sharing occurs between individuals, the study deeply sequenced the blood TCR repertoires of about five healthy adults. Per donor, leukapheresis produced somewhere between about 0.9 and 9.5 billion PBMCs. What the research found in general, with its limitations: When several donors were compared, the shared fraction of clonotypes was 5% to 6.5% for naive CD4, 3.5% for naive CD8, roughly 2.5% for memory CD4, and less than 0.5% for memory CD8. Pairwise subsampling indicated that sequencing depth was expected to affect the degree of clonotype sharing among donors. Naive subsets generally had larger estimated clonotype richness than memory subsets. Incomplete sequencing was indicated by rarefaction of sorted-subset datasets, despite the large sequencing depth. Only blood was sampled, and tissue TCR repertoires likely differ from those in blood. Because the study included a small number of donors, the genetic and exposure-history diversity represented was limited. Compared with non-shared clonotypes, the clonotypes found in all four sorted-subset donors had higher generation probabilities.

The germline V gene specifies SGHTA as CDR1 and FQGNSA as CDR2. The CDR3, from cysteine to phenylalanine, totals 16 residues. Only the CDR3 portion is preserved as DNA: 48 bases, with reading frame beginning at the first base. Clipping removes 4 bases from V and 8 bases from J, with 9 as the unmatched junction base count. TCR CDR3 regions were amplified from genomic DNA by multiplex PCR using the deep immunoSEQ assay. Extracted genomic DNA from each cell subset was distributed evenly across all wells of several immunoSEQ 96-well plates, and each plate was treated as a replicate. Each replicate PCR for sorted subsets received around 0.2 ug genomic DNA, equal to about 30,000 T cell genomes. Purified libraries were quantified with a Qubit 3.0 fluorometer, sized on a Bioanalyzer 2100, and re-quantified with the KAPA Library Quantification kit. Every immunoSEQ 96-well plate was sequenced on a dedicated single-read 150-cycle Illumina NextSeq 550 flow cell. Processing in the source paper ran as follows. Because the immunoSEQ output held only junctional sequences and lacked quality scores, the filtering could not match the filtering applied to full-length reads. Sequences were annotated with PyIR, a Python wrapper for IgBLAST v1.9, using IMGT germline references to assign V/J genes and CDR3. Reads were removed for weak V/J assignments (E-value above 1e-6), missing CDR3, stop codons, out-of-frame junctions, or ambiguous translated residues. V3J clonotypes were defined as sequences sharing the same inferred V gene, J gene, and CDR3 amino acid sequence. Percentage overlap between repertoires was computed as shared unique clonotypes divided by the size of the smaller repertoire. Repertoire richness was assessed with RTK rarefaction, the Chao1 estimator, and Recon v2.1 estimates of unobserved clonotypes. OLGA was used to compute generation probabilities for all TCRbeta clonotypes that the gDNA method yielded from several donors. Held by TCRdb, this immuneACCESS table contains in-frame sequences only and omits some clones. Under half of the omission traces to an unresolved V gene where checked; the cause of the rest is unknown. V, J and clone size reflect that table, while D and trimming were determined from the DNA. A total of 2 million to 3 million clones appear in this sample, 80% to 95% of them only once. 0.36% of the sample rests with the top ten.

In regard to this clone: This clone's antigen is unknown. No much larger clone exists at a distance of one base, and base qualities are not known.

Healthy HIV-negative adults with no recently reported acute infections or vaccinations were included as donors. All donors were Caucasian adults living in Nashville, Tennessee, USA. CD4+ T cells were enriched through magnetic negative selection, after which naive cells were positively selected on CD45RA and the remaining negative fraction served as the memory subset. Blood was obtained by leukapheresis, after which PBMCs were separated by Ficoll-Histopaque density gradient centrifugation and cryopreserved in liquid nitrogen vapor phase. Purity and quantity of every magnetically sorted T cell population were checked by analytical flow cytometry. Genomic DNA was isolated from each sorted fraction and quantified by UV absorbance on a Nanodrop 2000c.

Here the chain combines TRBV7-2 and TRBJ2-1, and TRBD2 matches 12 of the central bases. The sequence was collected from a man aged 18 to 29 in good health. Some clones in this sample may be carry-over from other donors' samples. Sequencing input: naive CD4+ T cells from PBMCs. The cell subset or site label, read with the paper, signifies: CD45RA+ positively selected. The nucleotide sequence reads as follows: TGTGCCAGCAGCTCGAGACTAGCGGGAGCCAACCATGAGCAGTTCTTC. Its amino acids are CASSSRLAGANHEQFF.